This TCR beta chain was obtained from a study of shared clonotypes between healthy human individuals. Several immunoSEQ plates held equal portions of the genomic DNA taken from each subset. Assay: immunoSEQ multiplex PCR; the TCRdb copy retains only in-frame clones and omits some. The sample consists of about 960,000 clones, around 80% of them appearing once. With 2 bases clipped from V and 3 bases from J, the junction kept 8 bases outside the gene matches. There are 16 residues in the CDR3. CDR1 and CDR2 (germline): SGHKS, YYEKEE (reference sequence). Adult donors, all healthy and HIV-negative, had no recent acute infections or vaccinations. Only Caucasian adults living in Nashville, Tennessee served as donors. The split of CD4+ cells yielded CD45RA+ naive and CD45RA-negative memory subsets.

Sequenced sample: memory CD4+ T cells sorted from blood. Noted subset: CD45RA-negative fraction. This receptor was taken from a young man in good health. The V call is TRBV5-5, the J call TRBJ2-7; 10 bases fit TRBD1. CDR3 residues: CASSFEGGTGVYEQYF. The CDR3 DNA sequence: TGTGCCAGCAGCTTTGAAGGCGGGACAGGGGTCTACGAGCAGTACTTC. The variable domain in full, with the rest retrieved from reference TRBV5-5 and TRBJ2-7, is DAGVTQSPTHLIKTRGQQVTLRCSPISGHKSVSWYQQVLGQGPQFIFQYYEKEERGRGNFPDRFSARQFPNYSSELNVNALLLGDSALYLCASSFEGGTGVYEQYFGPGTRLTVT.